Described below is a single T cell receptor (beta chain) sequence and its context. Trimming pared 1 base from V and 4 bases from J, leaving 15 bases between. The germline gives CDR1 LGHDT, CDR2 YNNKEL (reference sequence). This CDR3 is 16 amino acids long. This sample stems from a study of blood T cell repertoires in COVID-19. For the study at large: Material from acute and convalescent COVID-19 was sourced from the United States, Italy and Spain.

Per the original data handling: Nucleated cell number was recorded as an estimate derived from reference gene primer amplification. Here immunoSEQ multiplex PCR was the method, and the copy in TCRdb shows in-frame clones only, minus some. For V, J and clone size, that table is used; D and trimming come from the DNA. The sample lists around 400,000 clones; around 87% were seen once. This rearrangement joins TRBV3-1 (or the pseudogene TRBV3-2) to TRBJ2-3, with D possibly TRBD1 on 6 matching bases. Sequenced sample: peripheral blood. The receptor was isolated from a woman aged 25 to 45 with COVID-19, enrolled during active disease. As DNA, the CDR3 is TGTGCCAGCAGCCAAGGCACAGGGAGTGGCCCAGATACGCAGTATTTT. The encoded protein is CASSQGTGSGPDTQYF.